The 25 T cell receptor beta chains below come from one sample, sequenced in a study of regulatory T cells in long-lasting Graves disease. Noted time point: newly diagnosed GD, antithyroid drugs for less than 3 months. Generation of the TCR library employed RNA extracted from PBMCs. Both iRepertoire HTBI primers and Arm-PCR of CDR3 regions were used to build the TCR beta libraries. TCRdb fed the multiplex PCR reads into MiXCR, producing one record per CDR3 protein. The sample carries some 350,000 distinct CDR3 sequences, roughly 15% recorded once. The sample was also linked to a second study, of T cells in Graves' hyperthyroidism and ophthalmopathy.

This specimen consisted of peripheral blood mononuclear cells (PBMCs), obtained at new diagnosis, from a patient treated with antithyroid drugs. All receptors come from a woman aged 18-29 years with Graves disease.

The table lists this clonotype with many counts. V usage is TRBV11-2 and J usage is TRBJ2-7; no firm D call. This CDR3 spans 11 amino acids. Trimming took off 5 bases at V and 7 bases at J, with 9 bases between the two ends. The germline CDR1 and CDR2 sequences are SGHAT and FQNNGV. The CDR3 coding sequence is TGTGCCAGCAGCATGTACCAGGAGCAGTACTTC. This sequence encodes CASSMYQEQYF.

This clonotype came up many times. This chain connects TRBV5-1 to TRBJ2-2, with 9 bases aligning to TRBD1. This CDR3 contains 14 residues. CDR1 and CDR2 (germline): SGHRS, YFSETQ. After removal of 4 bases from V and 7 bases from J, the junction contained 5 bases not matched to a gene. CDR3: CASSPGQGGGELFF. The DNA of the CDR3 is TGCGCCAGCAGCCCGGGACAGGGCGGCGGGGAGCTGTTTTTT. The variable domain in full, completed from reference TRBV5-1 and TRBJ2-2, reads KAGVTQTPRYLIKTRGQQVTLSCSPISGHRSVSWYQQTPGQGLQFLFEYFSETQRNKGNFPGRFSGRQFSNSRSEMNVSTLELGDSALYLCASSPGQGGGELFFGEGSRLTVL.

This clonotype was counted a few times. The rearrangement joins TRBV28 to TRBJ1-5; 9 nucleotides align to TRBD1. CDR3 size: 14 residues. CDR1 and CDR2 from the germline V gene are MDHEN and SYDVKM. After removal of 6 bases from V and 6 bases from J, the junction contained 6 bases not matched to a gene. The CDR3, as DNA: TGTGCCAGCAGGCTAACAGGGGGCGGTCAGCCCCAGCATTTT. Protein product: CASRLTGGGQPQHF.

The V and J genes are TRBV5-1 and TRBJ2-1; D not certain. V lost 4 bases and J 7 bases, leaving 12 bases between the germline ends. CDR1 and CDR2 from the germline V gene are SGHRS and YFSETQ. The CDR3 is 13 amino acids. The DNA of the CDR3 is TGCGCCAGCAGCCGACCGGACGCGAATGAGCAGTTCTTC. Encoded protein: CASSRPDANEQFF.

This sequence joins TRBV12-3 or TRBV12-4 and TRBJ2-7; D unresolved. The CDR3 is 11 amino acids. The CDR3 coding sequence is TGTGCAAGCCGTAATAGCCGCGAGCAGTACTTC. Encoded protein: CASRNSREQYF.

This clonotype was detected ten times or more. The chain joins TRBV3-1 to TRBJ2-1, with 8 bases that match TRBD2. Germline CDR1 is LGHDT and CDR2 is YNNKEL (reference sequence). With 5 bases clipped from V and 11 bases from J, the junction kept 20 bases outside the gene matches. This CDR3 has 17 residues. The DNA for the CDR3 is TGTGCCAGCAGCGCCGAATTACCGGGACTAGTAGGCGAAAAGCAGTTCTTC. Encoded protein: CASSAELPGLVGEKQFF.

In this sample, this clonotype turned up many times. V gene TRBV29-1 combines with J gene TRBJ2-3; TRBD1 matches at 7 bases. The CDR3 totals 14 residues. V gave up 7 bases and J gave up 4 bases; unmatched junction bases: 11. In germline, CDR1 is SQVTM, CDR2 ANQGSEA. CDR3 DNA sequence: TGCAGCGCCCTAACAGGGGCCGGGGCAGATACGCAGTATTTT. It codes for CSALTGAGADTQYF.

This clonotype occurred many times. The chain has TRBV18 and TRBJ1-6, with D perhaps matching TRBD1 (6 bases). V lost 3 bases and J lost 7, with 13 bases in between. Germline V gene data show CDR1 as KGHSH and CDR2 as LQKENI. The CDR3 extends over 15 amino acids. The CDR3 sequence is CASSPSAGANSPLHF. DNA for the CDR3: TGTGCCAGCTCACCCTCAGCAGGGGCGAATTCACCCCTCCACTTT.

This clonotype was seen a few times. J is TRBJ1-5 and V is TRBV5-4; possible D gene TRBD1, 6 bases. Germline V lookup: CDR1 SGHNT, CDR2 YYREEE (reference sequence). The CDR3 consists of 17 residues. The V gene lost 6 bases and the J gene lost 2 bases, with 21 bases spanning the gap. The CDR3 spells CASTMGQLQRGNQPQHF. The CDR3 region has the DNA TGTGCCAGCACCATGGGACAACTTCAAAGGGGCAATCAGCCCCAGCATTTT.

The V and J genes are TRBV7-8 and TRBJ2-7; tentatively, D is TRBD1 (6 bases). Germline V CDR1 and CDR2: SGHVS, FQNEAQ. V was pared by 1 base and J by 3 bases, with 10 bases between. The CDR3 length is 14 residues. The CDR3 DNA follows: TGTGCCAGCAGCTTAGGGCACAGGGACTACGAGCAGTACTTC. Its translation is CASSLGHRDYEQYF.

This chain links TRBV24-1 with TRBJ2-7, with 8 bases identical to TRBD1. Germline V CDR1 and CDR2: KGHDR, SFDVKD. This CDR3 comprises 13 residues. Trimming took 5 bases from V and 2 from J; bases not matched to a gene: 1. The CDR3 DNA reads TGTGCCACCAGTGGACAGGGGACCTACGAGCAGTACTTC. Amino acid sequence: CATSGQGTYEQYF.

This clonotype was recorded once. A much larger clonotype is one base distant, so this may be a read error. J is TRBJ1-4 and V is TRBV2; 7 bases agree with TRBD1. The germline V gene encodes CDR1 SNHLY and CDR2 FYNNEI. CDR3 size: 14 residues. The CDR3 sequence: CASSIQGSGERLFF. The CDR3 DNA reads TGTGCCAGCAGCATACAGGGGTCGGGTGAAAGACTGTTTTTT.

This clonotype came up many times. The chain recombines TRBV20-1 with TRBJ1-1; TRBD1 matches at 10 bases. CDR3 length: 14 amino acids. After removal of 6 bases from V and 4 bases from J, the junction contained 8 bases not matched to a gene. Germline loops: CDR1 DFQATT, CDR2 SNEGSKA (reference sequence). The CDR3 loop reads CSAPRTGGGTEAFF. CDR3 nucleotide sequence: TGCAGTGCCCCCCGGACAGGGGGTGGCACTGAAGCTTTCTTT.

This clonotype showed up just a few times. The CDR3, as DNA: TGTGCCAGTAGTCTTAATGGACTAGCGGGAGGCTACGAGCAGTACTTC. It translates to CASSLNGLAGGYEQYF. This rearrangement joins TRBV19 to TRBJ2-7; 14 bases are shared with TRBD2. J gave up 3 bases and V 5 bases, and 6 bases lay outside the gene matches. This CDR3 has 16 residues. The V gene's germline CDR1 is LNHDA and CDR2 SQIVND (reference sequence).

This clonotype showed up just a few times. This chain joins TRBV4-2 and TRBJ1-5; possible D gene TRBD1, 5 bases. The ends were cut back, 0 bases at V and 0 bases at J, with 15 bases in the middle. The CDR3 has 18 amino acids. Germline V gene data show CDR1 as LGHNA and CDR2 as YNFKEQ. The CDR3 region has the DNA TGTGCCAGCAGCCAAGATCGGGGCGGAACTAGTAGCAATCAGCCCCAGCATTTT. This codes for CASSQDRGGTSSNQPQHF.

This clonotype was observed many times. The chain recombines TRBV7-9 with TRBJ1-5; TRBD1 matches 8 bases. The germline V gene encodes CDR1 SEHNR and CDR2 FQNEAQ (reference sequence). V dropped 1 base and J dropped 4; count of bases not matched to a gene: 3. The CDR3 sequence is 15 residues long. Here the CDR3 DNA reads TGTGCCAGCAGCTTAGGGGACAGGAGGAATCAGCCCCAGCATTTT. Amino acid sequence: CASSLGDRRNQPQHF.

This clonotype turned up a few times. The rearrangement joins TRBV20-1 to TRBJ2-7; no clear D gene. The germline V gene encodes CDR1 DFQATT and CDR2 SNEGSKA (reference sequence). Trimming pared 5 bases from V and 1 base from J, leaving 6 bases between. The CDR3 contains 11 residues. The chain's CDR3 is CSAGPSYEQYF. As DNA, the CDR3 is TGCAGTGCTGGCCCTTCCTACGAGCAGTACTTC.

The J gene is TRBJ2-5, the V gene TRBV20-1; TRBD2 matches 10 bases. Trimming cost V 3 bases and J 5 bases; bases outside gene matches: 9. There are 15 residues in the CDR3. Germline assignment: CDR1 DFQATT and CDR2 SNEGSKA (reference sequence). CDR3 nucleotide sequence: TGCAGTGCTAGGGGTAGCGGGGGGAAGGGGGAGACCCAGTACTTC. Amino acid sequence: CSARGSGGKGETQYF.

This clonotype was found many times. This chain joins TRBV5-1 and TRBJ1-6; D is unclear. The CDR3 is 13 amino acids. Germline V gives CDR1 SGHRS, CDR2 YFSETQ. V dropped 0 bases and J dropped 10 bases, with 8 bases sitting between them. The DNA for the CDR3 is TGCGCCAGCAGCTTGGACAGCCACTCACCCCTCCACTTT. Amino acids: CASSLDSHSPLHF. Filled out from reference TRBV5-1 and TRBJ1-6, the complete variable domain reads KAGVTQTPRYLIKTRGQQVTLSCSPISGHRSVSWYQQTPGQGLQFLFEYFSETQRNKGNFPGRFSGRQFSNSRSEMNVSTLELGDSALYLCASSLDSHSPLHFGNGTRLTVT.

This clonotype was observed many times. The V and J genes are TRBV2 and TRBJ2-5; perhaps D is TRBD1 or TRBD2 (6 bases each). Per germline, CDR1 SNHLY and CDR2 FYNNEI. This CDR3 contains 14 residues. The V end was cut by 4 bases, the J end by 5 bases, with 14 bases between. CDR3 in amino acids: CASSVGGWGETQYF. Written as DNA, the CDR3 is TGTGCCAGCAGTGTCGGGGGCTGGGGGGAGACCCAGTACTTC.

This clonotype has just a few counts. The junction and the germline gene differ at one end; a read error may be behind it. The chain uses TRBV6-1 and TRBJ1-4, with 7 bases that match TRBD1. Germline V gene sequence: CDR1 MNHNS, CDR2 SASEGT. The CDR3 extends over 13 amino acids. This CDR3 is CASTSGTASLVSF. CDR3 bases: TGTGCCAGCACCTCCGGGACAGCCAGTTTGGTTTCTTTT.

The table lists this clonotype with a few counts. CDR3 region: CASSNLRVFNEKLFF. CDR3 sequence (DNA): TGCGCCAGCAGCAACCTCAGGGTGTTTAATGAAAAACTGTTTTTT. The chain has TRBV4-1 and TRBJ1-4; maybe TRBD1 (5 bases). The CDR3 has 15 amino acids. The V gene lost 5 bases and the J gene lost 4 bases, with 14 bases spanning the gap. Germline CDR1 MGHRA, CDR2 YSYEKL.

Ten or more counts support this clonotype. The rearrangement links TRBV7-9 to TRBJ2-3; D may correspond to TRBD1 or TRBD2 (5 bases each). V was trimmed by 1 base and J by 6 bases, leaving 14 bases between them. The CDR3 totals 15 residues. Germline assignment: CDR1 SEHNR and CDR2 FQNEAQ (reference sequence). Here the CDR3 DNA reads TGTGCCAGCAGCTTAGTGCCCACCAGGGAGGATACGCAGTATTTT. This codes for CASSLVPTREDTQYF.

This clonotype was observed many times. The genes are TRBV2 and TRBJ2-7; TRBD1 is a possible D gene (6 bases). The CDR3 extends over 15 amino acids. Deletions cut 6 bases from V and 0 bases from J, with 15 bases between. CDR1 is SNHLY, CDR2 FYNNEI, per germline. CDR3 sequence reads: CASRVDRRLSYEQYF. CDR3 nucleotides: TGTGCCAGCAGAGTTGACAGGCGACTCTCCTACGAGCAGTACTTC.

This clonotype showed up many times. The chain recombines TRBV30 with TRBJ2-2; 9 nucleotides align to TRBD1. With V trimmed by 2 bases and J by 1 base, 5 bases remained unmatched. This CDR3 spans 16 amino acids. Germline loops: CDR1 GTSNPN, CDR2 SVGIG (reference sequence). As DNA, the CDR3 is TGTGCCTGGAGTTCCCCGGACAGGGGGAACACCGGGGAGCTGTTTTTT. Its protein product is CAWSSPDRGNTGELFF.